Shown below are 3 T cell receptor beta chains from a single sample sequenced in a study of T cells in Graves' hyperthyroidism and ophthalmopathy. It was RNA transcripts that yielded the amplified TCR beta CDR3 regions. The HTBI primer set was used in a first-round RT-PCR of the TCR CDR3. TCRdb itself ran the multiplex PCR reads through MiXCR, one entry per CDR3 protein. The sample carries hundreds of thousands of distinct CDR3 sequences, roughly 40% recorded once. The sample was blood. Receptors were obtained from a man aged 18-30 years with Graves' hyperthyroidism.

The J gene is TRBJ2-7, the V gene TRBV9, with D perhaps TRBD2 (6 bases). V lost 5 bases and J lost 6, with 21 bases in between. This CDR3 spans 15 amino acids. Germline V gene data show CDR1 as SGDLS and CDR2 as YYNGEE. The CDR3 DNA sequence: TGTGCCAGCAGTCCCCCCGCCGGGACTGCCGGCGAGCAGTACTTC. Encoded protein: CASSPPAGTAGEQYF. The entire variable domain, with the rest obtained from reference TRBV9 and TRBJ2-7, is as follows: DSGVTQTPKHLITATGQRVTLRCSPRSGDLSVYWYQQSLDQGLQFLIQYYNGEERAKGNILERFSAQQFPDLHSELNLSSLELGDSALYFCASSPPAGTAGEQYFGPGTRLTVT.

This rearrangement joins TRBV12-3 or TRBV12-4 to TRBJ2-6, with 13 nucleotides matching TRBD2. The CDR3 totals 20 residues. With 6 bases clipped from V and 0 bases from J, the junction kept 11 bases outside the gene matches. The CDR3 reads CASRGQRLAGGNSGANVLTF. The CDR3 nucleotides are TGTGCCAGCAGGGGACAACGACTAGCGGGGGGTAACTCTGGGGCCAACGTCCTGACTTTC.

The rearrangement uses TRBV7-2 and TRBJ1-2; 7 bases agree with TRBD1. The length of the CDR3 is 16 residues. The V gene's germline CDR1 is SGHTA and CDR2 FQGNSA. The V segment lost 5 bases and the J segment 8 bases; nucleotides outside the gene matches: 17. CDR3 bases: TGTGCCAGCAGCCCCGGACAGGTTACTACCGCCCGCGGCTACACCTTC. Translating it yields CASSPGQVTTARGYTF.